This is a list of T cell receptor beta chains from one sample in a study of blood T cell repertoires in COVID-19. Generated by immunoSEQ multiplex PCR, the TCRdb table keeps only in-frame clones and is missing some. The repertoire holds some 300,000 clones, with approximately 89% as singletons. The source material was peripheral blood. The receptors come from a woman in her 30s who had recovered from COVID-19. The CDR3 runs from the conserved cysteine through the conserved F or W. D genes are given only for firm matches. Clone size, where shown, is once, few, many, or a class for clones that have expanded.

D: TRBD1; size: NA; V: TRBV5-1; J: TRBJ2-1; DNA: TGCGCCAGCAGCCCGGGGACAGGGTACGAGCAGTTCTTC; CDR3: CASSPGTGYEQFF
D: NA; size: NA; V: TRBV5-7; J: TRBJ1-6; DNA: TGTGCCAGCACCAACCAATGGCGGTTGCGTTCACCCCTCCACTTT; CDR3: CASTNQWRLRSPLHF
D: NA; size: many; V: TRBV6-4; J: TRBJ2-3; DNA: TGTGCCAGCAGTGATGGACAGTCTAGCACAGATACGCAGTATTTT; CDR3: CASSDGQSSTDTQYF
D: NA; size: NA; V: TRBV2; J: TRBJ1-2; DNA: TGTGCCAGCAGTGAAGGCAGGGGCAACTATGGCTACACCTTC; CDR3: CASSEGRGNYGYTF
D: NA; size: NA; V: TRBV6-4; J: TRBJ2-3; DNA: TGTGCCAGCAGTGATCTAACAGGCACTAGCACAGATACGCAGTATTTT; CDR3: CASSDLTGTSTDTQYF
D: NA; size: NA; V: TRBV28; J: TRBJ2-2; DNA: TGTGCCAGCAGTTTACCCTCAGGCAACACCGGGGAGCTGTTTTTT; CDR3: CASSLPSGNTGELFF
D: TRBD2; size: once; V: TRBV5-1; J: TRBJ2-3; DNA: TGCGCCAGCAGCTCCATAGCGGGGCGTGATACGCAGTATTTT; CDR3: CASSSIAGRDTQYF
D: TRBD2; size: once; V: TRBV4-2; J: TRBJ2-1; DNA: TGTGCCAGCAGCCAAGTGGGAGGGGCCGACAATGAGCAGTTCTTC; CDR3: CASSQVGGADNEQFF
D: NA; size: NA; V: TRBV5-1; J: TRBJ1-2; DNA: TGCGCCAGCAGCAGACAGGACCGCTATGGCTACACCTTC; CDR3: CASSRQDRYGYTF
D: NA; size: NA; V: TRBV7-2; J: TRBJ1-5; DNA: TGTGCCAGCAGCTTAGAAGTCGGGGTAGGCCAGCCCCAGCATTTT; CDR3: CASSLEVGVGQPQHF
D: NA; size: few; V: TRBV18; J: TRBJ2-5; DNA: TGTGCCAGCTCACCACGGGCTCAAGAGACCCAGTACTTC; CDR3: CASSPRAQETQYF
D: NA; size: NA; V: TRBV28; J: TRBJ1-2; DNA: TGTGCCAGCAGTTCGGTAGGGCAGGAGGTCTATGGCTACACCTTC; CDR3: CASSSVGQEVYGYTF
D: NA; size: NA; V: TRBV20-1; J: TRBJ2-5; DNA: TGCAGTGCTAGTGCCAGGGGCCAAGAGACCCAGTACTTC; CDR3: CSASARGQETQYF
D: TRBD1; size: few; V: TRBV27; J: TRBJ1-6; DNA: TGTGCCAGCAGTTACAGGGGTGGCTCACCCCTCCACTTT; CDR3: CASSYRGGSPLHF
D: NA; size: NA; V: TRBV28; J: TRBJ1-3; DNA: TGTGCCAGCAGTTTATCTAGTATTCTGTTCTCTGGAAACACCATATATTTT; CDR3: CASSLSSILFSGNTIYF
D: NA; size: NA; V: TRBV28; J: TRBJ1-2; DNA: TGTGCCAGCAGTTTCCAAAACTATGGCTACACCTTC; CDR3: CASSFQNYGYTF
D: NA; size: few; V: TRBV5-5; J: TRBJ1-6; DNA: TGTGCCAGCAGCTTGGGTCCGGGATCACCCCTCCACTTT; CDR3: CASSLGPGSPLHF
D: TRBD1; size: once; V: TRBV6-6; J: TRBJ1-5; DNA: TGTGCCAGCAGTTACGGTGGACAGGGGGCCTTTCAGCCCCAGCATTTT; CDR3: CASSYGGQGAFQPQHF
D: TRBD2; size: NA; V: TRBV5-1; J: TRBJ2-5; DNA: TGCGCCAGCAGCTCCGGGACTAGCGGGGGGGTCCAAGAGACCCAGTACTTC; CDR3: CASSSGTSGGVQETQYF
D: TRBD2; size: NA; V: TRBV13; J: TRBJ2-3; DNA: TGTGCCAGCAGCTCGGTGACTAGCAGCACAGATACGCAGTATTTT; CDR3: CASSSVTSSTDTQYF
D: NA; size: few; V: TRBV28; J: TRBJ1-5; DNA: TGTGCCAGCAGTTCCTCAGGGCGGCCCCAGCATTTT; CDR3: CASSSSGRPQHF
D: NA; size: many; V: TRBV27; J: TRBJ1-2; DNA: TGTGCCAGCAGTTTCCTGGACGGGATCAACTATGGCTACACCTTC; CDR3: CASSFLDGINYGYTF
D: NA; size: once; V: TRBV27; J: TRBJ1-1; DNA: TGTGCCACCGGTACCAGGTTCGAAGCTTTCTTT; CDR3: CATGTRFEAFF
D: NA; size: NA; V: TRBV11-2; J: TRBJ2-7; DNA: TGTGCCAGCAGCGAACGGACTGACCCCTACGAGCAGTACTTC; CDR3: CASSERTDPYEQYF
D: TRBD1; size: NA; V: TRBV29-1; J: TRBJ1-2; DNA: TGCAGCGTTTGGGGACAGGGTTATGGCTACACCTTC; CDR3: CSVWGQGYGYTF
D: NA; size: NA; V: TRBV2; J: TRBJ1-1; DNA: TGTGCCAGCATTTGGGACACCACGGGGAACACTGAAGCTTTCTTT; CDR3: CASIWDTTGNTEAFF
D: TRBD1; size: NA; V: TRBV5-5; J: TRBJ2-7; DNA: TGTGCCAGCAGTTACCCGGGGACAGGGGCCTACGAGCAGTACTTC; CDR3: CASSYPGTGAYEQYF
D: NA; size: NA; V: TRBV28; J: TRBJ1-1; DNA: TGTGCCAGCAGTTTTGGAGGGGTGGACACTGAAGCTTTCTTT; CDR3: CASSFGGVDTEAFF
D: TRBD1; size: many; V: TRBV5-1; J: TRBJ1-6; DNA: TGCGCCAGCAGCTTGGGACAGGGGAATAATTCACCCCTCCACTTT; CDR3: CASSLGQGNNSPLHF
D: NA; size: NA; V: TRBV30; J: TRBJ1-1; DNA: TGTGCCTGGAGTGCCCCTTCAACGGGTAAGGTCACTGAAGCTTTCTTT; CDR3: CAWSAPSTGKVTEAFF
D: NA; size: NA; V: TRBV2; J: TRBJ1-1; DNA: TGTGCCAGCATGCGGGCCCCCATGAACACTGAAGCTTTCTTT; CDR3: CASMRAPMNTEAFF
D: NA; size: NA; V: TRBV6-1; J: TRBJ1-5; DNA: TGTGCCAGCAGTGAAGGGACAGTTTATAGCAATCAGCCCCAGCATTTT; CDR3: CASSEGTVYSNQPQHF
D: NA; size: NA; V: TRBV6-2/TRBV6-3; J: TRBJ1-2; DNA: TGTGCCAGCAGTTACTCTAGGGCGGGCTATGGCTACACCTTC; CDR3: CASSYSRAGYGYTF